This is a list of T cell receptor beta chains from one sample in a study of blood T cell repertoires in COVID-19. The method was immunoSEQ multiplex PCR; TCRdb's version includes in-frame clones alone and lacks a portion of them. The table lists 59,000 or so clones, roughly 91% of them singletons, with less than 2% in the top ten. Sequenced material: peripheral blood. The receptors originated from a human donor in a cohort sampled during active COVID-19. The CDR3 runs from the conserved cysteine through the conserved F or W. Fields, in order: J gene, D gene, clone size, V gene, CDR3 protein, CDR3 DNA. A D gene is named only where the DNA matches it firmly. Clone size is stated in some rows and not others, as once, few, many or a class when expanded.

TRBJ2-2 . . TRBV15 CATSRPPGKGTGELFF TGTGCCACCAGCAGGCCCCCCGGGAAAGGCACCGGGGAGCTGTTTTTT
TRBJ2-3 . . TRBV10-3 CASKEGGSTDTQYF TGTGCCTCTAAGGAGGGCGGGAGCACAGATACGCAGTATTTT
TRBJ2-2 . . TRBV4-1 CASSQEGRVVTGELFF TGCGCCAGCAGCCAAGAAGGCAGGGTGGTCACCGGGGAGCTGTTTTTT
TRBJ2-7 . . TRBV7-9 CASSLSGRDFYEQYF TGTGCCAGCAGCCTAAGCGGGCGAGACTTTTACGAGCAGTACTTC
TRBJ2-1 . . TRBV11-1 CASSRGSVSYNEQFF TGTGCCAGCAGCCGAGGGAGTGTCTCCTACAATGAGCAGTTCTTC
TRBJ2-3 TRBD1 . TRBV2 CATPTGDTQYF TGTGCCACCCCGACAGGGGATACGCAGTATTTT
TRBJ2-7 TRBD1 . TRBV6-5 CASSYPGQGYEQYF TGTGCCAGCAGTTACCCTGGACAGGGCTACGAGCAGTACTTC
TRBJ2-7 TRBD2 . TRBV15 CATSRGGLAWEEQYF TGTGCCACCAGCAGAGGGGGACTAGCCTGGGAAGAGCAGTACTTC
TRBJ1-4 TRBD1 . TRBV5-1 CASSLDRGDEKLFF TGCGCCAGCAGCTTGGACAGGGGAGATGAAAAACTGTTTTTT
TRBJ2-1 . . TRBV12-2 CASRLVITREGMSEQFF TGTGCAAGTCGCTTAGTTATCACGCGGGAGGGTATGAGTGAGCAGTTCTTC
TRBJ2-7 . . TRBV6-6 CASSYSIRQAYEQYF TGTGCCAGCAGTTACTCGATTCGGCAGGCCTACGAGCAGTACTTC
TRBJ2-3 . . TRBV27 CASSLYGDTQYF TGTGCCAGCAGTTTATACGGAGATACGCAGTATTTT
TRBJ1-1 . . TRBV20-1 CSASFREDTEAFF TGCAGTGCTAGTTTTAGGGAGGACACTGAAGCTTTCTTT
TRBJ1-2 TRBD1 . TRBV19 CASRDRVTESGYTF TGTGCCAGTAGGGACAGGGTAACGGAAAGTGGCTACACCTTC
TRBJ2-1 . . TRBV5-1 CASRVSGPYNEQFF TGCGCCAGCAGGGTCAGCGGACCCTACAATGAGCAGTTCTTC
TRBJ2-3 TRBD2 . TRBV19 CASSTPSGSRGTDTQYF TGTGCCAGTAGTACCCCTAGCGGGAGTCGGGGGACAGATACGCAGTATTTT
TRBJ1-1 TRBD1 . TRBV7-6 CASSPRISGTGEMNTEAFF TGTGCCAGCAGCCCCCGAATTTCCGGGACAGGGGAAATGAACACTGAAGCTTTCTTT
TRBJ2-2 TRBD2 . TRBV7-7 CASSLAGVGNTGELFF TGTGCTAGCAGCCTAGCGGGAGTGGGGAACACCGGGGAGCTGTTTTTT
TRBJ2-2 TRBD1 . TRBV24-1 CATEYDRGLGTGELFF TGTGCCACCGAGTACGACAGGGGGCTGGGTACCGGGGAGCTGTTTTTT
TRBJ2-6 . . TRBV7-9 CASSLSSGANVLTF TGTGCCAGCAGCTTATCGTCTGGGGCCAACGTCCTGACTTTC
TRBJ2-7 . . TRBV18 CASSADYEQYF TGTGCCAGCTCCGCAGACTACGAGCAGTACTTC
TRBJ2-5 TRBD2 . TRBV3-1/TRBV3-2 CASSEVVAGVSWGQETQYF TGTGCCAGCAGCGAGGTGGTAGCGGGAGTGTCATGGGGACAAGAGACCCAGTACTTC
TRBJ2-1 . . TRBV28 CASSLLKGSGNEQFF TGTGCCAGCAGTTTATTGAAAGGTTCGGGCAATGAGCAGTTCTTC
TRBJ1-2 TRBD1 . TRBV19 CASHMGGTAGYTF TGTGCCAGTCACATGGGCGGGACAGCAGGCTACACCTTC
TRBJ2-1 TRBD1 . TRBV15 CATSRDTGTGYNEQFF TGTGCCACCAGCAGAGATACTGGGACAGGGTACAATGAGCAGTTCTTC
TRBJ2-2 TRBD1 . TRBV11-3 CASSLDRDSQGTGELFF TGTGCCAGCAGCTTAGACAGGGACAGCCAGGGGACCGGGGAGCTGTTTTTT
TRBJ2-5 . . TRBV18 CASSPFSGQETQYF TGTGCCAGCTCACCCTTTAGCGGCCAAGAGACCCAGTACTTC
TRBJ1-3 TRBD1 . TRBV3-1/TRBV3-2 CASSQGTGRSGNTIYF TGTGCCAGCAGCCAAGGGACAGGTCGCTCTGGAAACACCATATATTTT
TRBJ2-2 TRBD2 . TRBV5-4 CASSPRLAGVRSTGELFF TGTGCCAGCAGCCCCCGACTAGCGGGAGTCCGCAGCACCGGGGAGCTGTTTTTT
TRBJ2-7 . . TRBV14 CASSQGDTYEQYF TGTGCCAGCAGCCAAGGGGACACCTACGAGCAGTACTTC
TRBJ1-2 TRBD1 once TRBV4-2 CASRAGTGGAISYGYTF TGTGCCAGCAGAGCCGGGACAGGGGGCGCGATTAGCTATGGCTACACCTTC
TRBJ2-1 TRBD2 . TRBV20-1 CSASSGKRQFF TGCAGTGCTAGTAGCGGGAAACGGCAGTTCTTC
TRBJ2-4 TRBD1 . TRBV29-1 CSAQGLAGLQYF TGCAGCGCACAGGGGCTCGCTGGCCTTCAGTACTTC
TRBJ2-1 . . TRBV15 CATSRKTSSSYNEQFF TGTGCCACCAGCAGGAAAACCTCCAGCTCCTACAATGAGCAGTTCTTC
TRBJ2-1 TRBD2 . TRBV28 CASSFGTSGSNEQFF TGTGCCAGCAGTTTCGGGACTAGCGGGAGCAATGAGCAGTTCTTC
TRBJ1-2 . . TRBV5-4 CASSLPGDYGYTF TGTGCCAGCAGCCTTCCCGGAGACTATGGCTACACCTTC
TRBJ1-5 TRBD1 . TRBV25-1 CASGGTGGRPQHF TGTGCCAGTGGGGGGACAGGGGGAAGGCCCCAGCATTTT
TRBJ2-1 . . TRBV12-3/TRBV12-4 CASSLASGDEQFF TGTGCCAGCAGTTTAGCTTCGGGGGATGAGCAGTTCTTC